A selection of T cell receptor beta chains follows, all from one sample in a study of blood T cell repertoires in COVID-19. Method: immunoSEQ multiplex PCR; TCRdb's copy keeps in-frame clones and lacks some. The repertoire holds 30,000 to 40,000 clones, with about 82% as singletons. What was sequenced was peripheral blood. The receptors here all came from a man aged 55-75 years in a cohort sampled during active COVID-19. CDR3s include the opening cysteine and the closing phenylalanine or tryptophan. Each record gives: D gene, clone size, V gene, J gene, CDR3 DNA, CDR3 protein. A D gene is named only where the DNA matches it firmly. Part of the rows lack a size; the others show once, few, many or a class for expanded clones.

D gene: -; clone size: few; V gene: TRBV19; J gene: TRBJ1-4; CDR3 DNA: TGTGCCAGTAGCCGATCCGCACAGGCCGGAGGGGAAAAACTGTTTTTT; CDR3 protein: CASSRSAQAGGEKLFF
D gene: TRBD1; clone size: once; V gene: TRBV15; J gene: TRBJ1-6; CDR3 DNA: TGTGCCACCAGCGCGGACAGGGGAACTTCACCCCTCCACTTT; CDR3 protein: CATSADRGTSPLHF
D gene: -; clone size: -; V gene: TRBV11-3; J gene: TRBJ2-2; CDR3 DNA: TGTGCCAGCAGCTTCGGGGAGGCCGGGGAGCTGTTTTTT; CDR3 protein: CASSFGEAGELFF
D gene: TRBD1; clone size: few; V gene: TRBV24-1; J gene: TRBJ2-1; CDR3 DNA: TGTGCCACCAGTGATTCGGACAGGGGGGAGTTCTTC; CDR3 protein: CATSDSDRGEFF
D gene: TRBD2; clone size: -; V gene: TRBV7-2; J gene: TRBJ2-5; CDR3 DNA: TGTGCCAGCAGCTTAGTGGGACTAGCCTCCCAAGAGACCCAGTACTTC; CDR3 protein: CASSLVGLASQETQYF
D gene: TRBD2; clone size: -; V gene: TRBV19; J gene: TRBJ2-7; CDR3 DNA: TGTGCCAGTAGTATGGGTCTAGCGGGTCCCTACGAGCAGTACTTC; CDR3 protein: CASSMGLAGPYEQYF
D gene: -; clone size: once; V gene: TRBV28; J gene: TRBJ1-1; CDR3 DNA: TGTGCCAGCAGTTCCAGTAGCGCCGAATTAAGAGCTGAAGCTTTCTTT; CDR3 protein: CASSSSSAELRAEAFF
D gene: -; clone size: -; V gene: TRBV7-2; J gene: TRBJ2-7; CDR3 DNA: TGTGCCAGCAGCCGGGACATTTCCTACGAGCAGTACTTC; CDR3 protein: CASSRDISYEQYF
D gene: -; clone size: -; V gene: TRBV28; J gene: TRBJ2-5; CDR3 DNA: TGTGCCAGCAGTTTATCGTTTTGGAGGAGGGATAGGGAGACCCAGTACTTC; CDR3 protein: CASSLSFWRRDRETQYF
D gene: -; clone size: -; V gene: TRBV27; J gene: TRBJ2-7; CDR3 DNA: TGTGCCAGCAGTTTTTCGTCGGGCTCCTACGAGCAGTACTTC; CDR3 protein: CASSFSSGSYEQYF
D gene: -; clone size: -; V gene: TRBV27; J gene: TRBJ2-1; CDR3 DNA: TGTGCCAGCAGTTCGAACATGGCGGGCAATGAGCAGTTCTTC; CDR3 protein: CASSSNMAGNEQFF
D gene: TRBD1; clone size: -; V gene: TRBV5-1; J gene: TRBJ1-2; CDR3 DNA: TGCGCCAGCAGCCAGACGACAGGGGGTAACTATGGCTACACCTTC; CDR3 protein: CASSQTTGGNYGYTF
D gene: -; clone size: -; V gene: TRBV7-9; J gene: TRBJ1-1; CDR3 DNA: TGTGCCAGCAGCTTATCCGGCACTGAAGCTTTCTTT; CDR3 protein: CASSLSGTEAFF
D gene: TRBD2; clone size: -; V gene: TRBV11-3; J gene: TRBJ2-3; CDR3 DNA: TGTGCCAGCAGCTCGGGACTAGCTTTCACAGATACGCAGTATTTT; CDR3 protein: CASSSGLAFTDTQYF
D gene: -; clone size: -; V gene: TRBV12-3/TRBV12-4; J gene: TRBJ1-5; CDR3 DNA: TGTGCCAGCAGCCGCCTCGGGCAGCCCCAGCATTTT; CDR3 protein: CASSRLGQPQHF
D gene: TRBD2; clone size: few; V gene: TRBV28; J gene: TRBJ2-7; CDR3 DNA: TGTGCCAGCGCCCCATTCGGGACTGGGGGGGTCTACGAGCAGTACTTC; CDR3 protein: CASAPFGTGGVYEQYF
D gene: -; clone size: -; V gene: TRBV30; J gene: TRBJ1-4; CDR3 DNA: TGTGCCGGGCGTGAGGGGAGGTCTTTAAGGCGTGAAAAACTGTTTTTT; CDR3 protein: CAGREGRSLRREKLFF
D gene: TRBD2; clone size: once; V gene: TRBV7-2; J gene: TRBJ2-7; CDR3 DNA: TGTGCCAGCAGCTTGGGGGGGTCCGGAGACGAGCAGTACTTC; CDR3 protein: CASSLGGSGDEQYF
D gene: -; clone size: few; V gene: TRBV2; J gene: TRBJ1-1; CDR3 DNA: TGTGCCAGCAGTGGAAGGCAGGGGGAAGCTTTCTTT; CDR3 protein: CASSGRQGEAFF
D gene: TRBD1; clone size: -; V gene: TRBV12-3/TRBV12-4; J gene: TRBJ2-5; CDR3 DNA: TGTGCCAGCAGGGGACAGACGGCCCAGTACTTC; CDR3 protein: CASRGQTAQYF
D gene: TRBD2; clone size: -; V gene: TRBV29-1; J gene: TRBJ2-3; CDR3 DNA: TGCAGCGTTGACGGCGGGAGTGGCACAGATACGCAGTATTTT; CDR3 protein: CSVDGGSGTDTQYF
D gene: -; clone size: -; V gene: TRBV6-2/TRBV6-3; J gene: TRBJ2-5; CDR3 DNA: TGTGCCAGCAGTATACGCCCACATTCCGAGACCCAGTACTTC; CDR3 protein: CASSIRPHSETQYF
D gene: -; clone size: -; V gene: TRBV6-6; J gene: TRBJ1-3; CDR3 DNA: TGTGCCAGCGGGCCCGACTCTGGAAACACCATATATTTT; CDR3 protein: CASGPDSGNTIYF
D gene: TRBD1; clone size: -; V gene: TRBV19; J gene: TRBJ2-3; CDR3 DNA: TGTGCCAGTAGTGGACGACCGGGACAGGGTTTGGGGACCACAGATACGCAGTATTTT; CDR3 protein: CASSGRPGQGLGTTDTQYF
D gene: TRBD1; clone size: -; V gene: TRBV19; J gene: TRBJ1-2; CDR3 DNA: TGTGCCAGTAGTATAGCAGGGGGCCTTAGCTATGGCTACACCTTC; CDR3 protein: CASSIAGGLSYGYTF
D gene: -; clone size: once; V gene: TRBV7-9; J gene: TRBJ2-1; CDR3 DNA: TGTGCCAGCAGCCCACAGGGTTTCTCCTACAATGAGCAGTTCTTC; CDR3 protein: CASSPQGFSYNEQFF
D gene: TRBD2; clone size: -; V gene: TRBV9; J gene: TRBJ2-3; CDR3 DNA: TGTGCCAGCAGCCCCTCGACTAGCGGGAGGTGGGCAGATACGCAGTATTTT; CDR3 protein: CASSPSTSGRWADTQYF
D gene: -; clone size: -; V gene: TRBV9; J gene: TRBJ2-7; CDR3 DNA: TGTGCCAGCAGCGTAGAAAGCAGGACCTACGAGCAGTACTTC; CDR3 protein: CASSVESRTYEQYF
D gene: TRBD2; clone size: -; V gene: TRBV7-2; J gene: TRBJ2-3; CDR3 DNA: TGTGCCAGCAGCGCACTAGCGGTGGGCGATACGCAGTATTTT; CDR3 protein: CASSALAVGDTQYF
D gene: -; clone size: -; V gene: TRBV5-1; J gene: TRBJ1-1; CDR3 DNA: TGCGCCAGCAGTATGAACACTGAAGCTTTCTTT; CDR3 protein: CASSMNTEAFF
D gene: TRBD2; clone size: few; V gene: TRBV6-2/TRBV6-3; J gene: TRBJ2-1; CDR3 DNA: TGTGCCAGCAGTTACTCCCCCCTAGCGGGGGTCTACAATGAGCAGTTCTTC; CDR3 protein: CASSYSPLAGVYNEQFF
D gene: -; clone size: once; V gene: TRBV7-2; J gene: TRBJ2-2; CDR3 DNA: TGTGCCAGCAGGATTAAGGGGTCCGGGGAGCTGTTTTTT; CDR3 protein: CASRIKGSGELFF
D gene: TRBD2; clone size: -; V gene: TRBV3-1/TRBV3-2; J gene: TRBJ2-2; CDR3 DNA: TGTGCCAGCAGCCAACCTGCCAGCGGGACGACCCAGGAGCTGTTTTTT; CDR3 protein: CASSQPASGTTQELFF
D gene: TRBD1; clone size: -; V gene: TRBV4-3; J gene: TRBJ1-4; CDR3 DNA: TGCGCCAGCAGCCGAGATGGGACAGCGAGTAATGAAAAACTGTTTTTT; CDR3 protein: CASSRDGTASNEKLFF
D gene: -; clone size: once; V gene: TRBV27; J gene: TRBJ1-4; CDR3 DNA: TGTGCCAGCAGTCCCGGACAGAGAAAAATTGCAACTAATGAAAAACTGTTTTTT; CDR3 protein: CASSPGQRKIATNEKLFF
D gene: TRBD1; clone size: -; V gene: TRBV28; J gene: TRBJ1-5; CDR3 DNA: TGTGCCGGATCACAGGGGATCCAGCCCCAGCATTTT; CDR3 protein: CAGSQGIQPQHF
D gene: -; clone size: -; V gene: TRBV7-9; J gene: TRBJ2-1; CDR3 DNA: TGTGCCCTCAATGAGCAGTTCTTC; CDR3 protein: CALNEQFF
D gene: -; clone size: -; V gene: TRBV7-8; J gene: TRBJ1-6; CDR3 DNA: TGTGCCAGCAGCTTAGCGGAGTGGACACCCCTCCACTTT; CDR3 protein: CASSLAEWTPLHF
D gene: TRBD1; clone size: -; V gene: TRBV15; J gene: TRBJ1-4; CDR3 DNA: TGTGCCACCCGAGACCCCGGGACAGCTGACGAAAAACTGTTTTTT; CDR3 protein: CATRDPGTADEKLFF
D gene: -; clone size: -; V gene: TRBV10-2; J gene: TRBJ1-6; CDR3 DNA: TGCGCCAGCAGTTTATTGGACAGTGGGGATTCACCCCTCCACTTT; CDR3 protein: CASSLLDSGDSPLHF
D gene: -; clone size: once; V gene: TRBV5-4; J gene: TRBJ2-7; CDR3 DNA: TGTGCCAGCAGCTTACAGGGCCCCTACGAGCAGTACTTC; CDR3 protein: CASSLQGPYEQYF
D gene: -; clone size: -; V gene: TRBV6-6; J gene: TRBJ1-2; CDR3 DNA: TGTGCCAGTGAACCATCGACAGTTTATGGCTACACCTTC; CDR3 protein: CASEPSTVYGYTF
D gene: TRBD2; clone size: -; V gene: TRBV7-2; J gene: TRBJ2-3; CDR3 DNA: TGTGCCAGCGGTGCTAGCGGAGAGATCGCAGATACGCAGTATTTT; CDR3 protein: CASGASGEIADTQYF
D gene: -; clone size: few; V gene: TRBV11-2; J gene: TRBJ1-5; CDR3 DNA: TGTGCCAGCAGCGGCAATAGCAATCAGCCCCAGCATTTT; CDR3 protein: CASSGNSNQPQHF
D gene: -; clone size: -; V gene: TRBV3-1/TRBV3-2; J gene: TRBJ2-3; CDR3 DNA: TGTGCCAGCACCCCTCGGGGCGGGCGGGGGCTACCTCCCACAGATACGCAGTATTTT; CDR3 protein: CASTPRGGRGLPPTDTQYF
D gene: TRBD2; clone size: -; V gene: TRBV11-2; J gene: TRBJ2-1; CDR3 DNA: TGTGCCAGCAGCTTCCTTCTAGCGGGAGGCTCCTACAATGAGCAGTTCTTC; CDR3 protein: CASSFLLAGGSYNEQFF
D gene: -; clone size: -; V gene: TRBV6-1; J gene: TRBJ1-1; CDR3 DNA: TGTGCCAGCAGTGAAGTTTTCGGGTCGAACACTGAAGCTTTCTTT; CDR3 protein: CASSEVFGSNTEAFF
D gene: TRBD2; clone size: -; V gene: TRBV4-1; J gene: TRBJ2-1; CDR3 DNA: TGCGCCAGCAGCCAGAGCGGGAGTGGCAACAATGAGCAGTTCTTC; CDR3 protein: CASSQSGSGNNEQFF
D gene: TRBD1; clone size: -; V gene: TRBV28; J gene: TRBJ2-7; CDR3 DNA: TGTGCCAGCCGTACAGGGGGCCCAACCCCCCTTATTGGAGAGCAGTACTTC; CDR3 protein: CASRTGGPTPLIGEQYF
D gene: -; clone size: -; V gene: TRBV3-1/TRBV3-2; J gene: TRBJ2-7; CDR3 DNA: TGTGCCAGCAGCGTGGGCTTGTTTAGGGAGCAGTACTTC; CDR3 protein: CASSVGLFREQYF
D gene: TRBD2; clone size: few; V gene: TRBV27; J gene: TRBJ2-1; CDR3 DNA: TGTGCCAGCAGTCCACCAGCGGGGGGCCTGGGTGAGCAGTTCTTC; CDR3 protein: CASSPPAGGLGEQFF
D gene: TRBD2; clone size: -; V gene: TRBV18; J gene: TRBJ2-7; CDR3 DNA: TGTGCCAGCTCACCGTCCGCCGGGAGGGCCGGCGAGCAGTACTTC; CDR3 protein: CASSPSAGRAGEQYF
D gene: -; clone size: many; V gene: TRBV7-9; J gene: TRBJ1-4; CDR3 DNA: TGTGCCAGCAGCTTAGCAGGGAGTAATGAAAAACTGTTTTTT; CDR3 protein: CASSLAGSNEKLFF
D gene: -; clone size: -; V gene: TRBV5-1; J gene: TRBJ2-6; CDR3 DNA: TGCGCCAGCAGCTTGGCCGTGATAGCGGCTGGGGCCAACGTCCTGACTTTC; CDR3 protein: CASSLAVIAAGANVLTF
D gene: TRBD1; clone size: -; V gene: TRBV19; J gene: TRBJ2-7; CDR3 DNA: TGTGCCAGTAGTATCGGGGACAGCAGGCGCCCCTACGAGCAGTACTTC; CDR3 protein: CASSIGDSRRPYEQYF
D gene: -; clone size: -; V gene: TRBV5-6; J gene: TRBJ2-7; CDR3 DNA: TGTGCCAGCAGCCGAACCTCAACTAGAACGAATACCTACGAGCAGTACTTC; CDR3 protein: CASSRTSTRTNTYEQYF
D gene: -; clone size: -; V gene: TRBV29-1; J gene: TRBJ2-1; CDR3 DNA: TGCAGCGTTGAATCGGGGGACAATGAGCAGTTCTTC; CDR3 protein: CSVESGDNEQFF
D gene: -; clone size: -; V gene: TRBV4-1; J gene: TRBJ1-1; CDR3 DNA: TGCGCCAGCAGCCAAGCTGCTCTTACAGGTGAAGCTGAAGCTTTCTTT; CDR3 protein: CASSQAALTGEAEAFF
D gene: -; clone size: -; V gene: TRBV28; J gene: TRBJ1-5; CDR3 DNA: TGTGCCAGCAAGGGGCGCCAGCAGGGGATCTCGCCCCAGCATTTT; CDR3 protein: CASKGRQQGISPQHF
D gene: -; clone size: -; V gene: TRBV7-9; J gene: TRBJ2-2; CDR3 DNA: TGTGCCAGCAGCCCGAGGTCGACCGGGGAGCTGTTTTTT; CDR3 protein: CASSPRSTGELFF